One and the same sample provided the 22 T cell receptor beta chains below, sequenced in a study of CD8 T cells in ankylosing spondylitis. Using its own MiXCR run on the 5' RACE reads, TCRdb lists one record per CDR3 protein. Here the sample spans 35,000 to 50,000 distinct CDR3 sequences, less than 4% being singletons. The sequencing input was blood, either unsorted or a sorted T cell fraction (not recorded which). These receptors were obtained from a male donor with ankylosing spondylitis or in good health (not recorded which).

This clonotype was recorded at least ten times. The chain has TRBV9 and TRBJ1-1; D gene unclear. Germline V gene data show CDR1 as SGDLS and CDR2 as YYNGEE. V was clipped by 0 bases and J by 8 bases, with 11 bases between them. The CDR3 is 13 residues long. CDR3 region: CASSVDAGREAFF. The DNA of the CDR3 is TGTGCCAGCAGCGTAGATGCCGGGAGGGAAGCTTTCTTT.

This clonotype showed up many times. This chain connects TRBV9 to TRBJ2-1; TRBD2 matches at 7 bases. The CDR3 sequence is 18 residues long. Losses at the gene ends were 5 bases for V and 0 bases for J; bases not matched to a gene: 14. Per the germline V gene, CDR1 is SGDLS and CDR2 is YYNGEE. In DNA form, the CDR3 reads TGTGCCAGCAGTAGTATTCGGAGCGGGGCTAGCTCCTACAATGAGCAGTTCTTC. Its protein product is CASSSIRSGASSYNEQFF.

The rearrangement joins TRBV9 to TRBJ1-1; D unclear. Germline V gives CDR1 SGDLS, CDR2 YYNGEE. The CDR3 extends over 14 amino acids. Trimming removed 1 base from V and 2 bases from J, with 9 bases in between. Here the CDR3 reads CASSVSWRNTEAFF. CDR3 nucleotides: TGTGCCAGCAGCGTAAGTTGGAGAAACACTGAAGCTTTCTTT.

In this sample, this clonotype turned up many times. The CDR3 nucleotides read TGTGCCAGCAGCGCCTCCGGGACAGGGGGTGTCAATGAGCAGTTCTTC. The encoded protein is CASSASGTGGVNEQFF. The rearrangement links TRBV9 to TRBJ2-1, with TRBD1 identical over 11 bases. Trimming removed 3 bases from V and 6 bases from J; junction bases left unmatched: 8. This CDR3 is 16 amino acids long. Germline-derived CDR1 and CDR2 are SGDLS and YYNGEE.

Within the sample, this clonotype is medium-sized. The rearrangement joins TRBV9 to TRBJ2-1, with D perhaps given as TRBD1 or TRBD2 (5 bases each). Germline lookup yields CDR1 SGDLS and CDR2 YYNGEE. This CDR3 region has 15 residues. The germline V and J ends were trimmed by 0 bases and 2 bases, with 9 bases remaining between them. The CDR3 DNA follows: TGTGCCAGCAGCGTAGGGGGGAATCCCTACAATGAGCAGTTCTTC. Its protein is CASSVGGNPYNEQFF.

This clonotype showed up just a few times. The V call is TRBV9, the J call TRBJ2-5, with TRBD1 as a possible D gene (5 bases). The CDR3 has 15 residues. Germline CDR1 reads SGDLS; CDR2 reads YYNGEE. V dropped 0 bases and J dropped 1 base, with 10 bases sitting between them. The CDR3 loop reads CASSVAVQGQETQYF. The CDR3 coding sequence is TGTGCCAGCAGCGTAGCTGTCCAGGGCCAAGAGACCCAGTACTTC.

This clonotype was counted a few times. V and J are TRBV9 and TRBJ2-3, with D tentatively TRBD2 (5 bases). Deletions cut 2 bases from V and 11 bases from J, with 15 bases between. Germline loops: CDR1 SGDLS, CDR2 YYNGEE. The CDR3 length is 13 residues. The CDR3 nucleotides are TGTGCCAGCAGCGTCGAGGACTGGTCTAAGCAGTATTTT. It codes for CASSVEDWSKQYF.

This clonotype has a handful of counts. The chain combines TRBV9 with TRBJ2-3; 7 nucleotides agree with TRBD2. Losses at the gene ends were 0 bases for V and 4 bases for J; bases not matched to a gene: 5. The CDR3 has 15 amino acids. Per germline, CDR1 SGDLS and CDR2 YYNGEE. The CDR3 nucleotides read TGTGCCAGCAGCGTAGAGGGAACTAGCGCAGATACGCAGTATTTT. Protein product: CASSVEGTSADTQYF.

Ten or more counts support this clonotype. Here the CDR3 DNA reads TGTGCCAGCGCTCCGGGACTAGCGGCTTCCACAGATACGCAGTATTTT. Protein sequence: CASAPGLAASTDTQYF. The chain joins TRBV9 to TRBJ2-3, with 11 bases fitting TRBD2. Per the germline V gene, CDR1 is SGDLS and CDR2 is YYNGEE. The CDR3 totals 16 residues. J was trimmed by 2 bases and V by 7 bases; bases with no gene match: 9.

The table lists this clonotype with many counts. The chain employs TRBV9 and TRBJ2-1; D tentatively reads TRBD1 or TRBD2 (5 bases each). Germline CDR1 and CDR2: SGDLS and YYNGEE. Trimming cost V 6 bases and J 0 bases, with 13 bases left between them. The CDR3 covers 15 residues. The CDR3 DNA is TGTGCCAGCAATGAGGGGCCAGTCTCCTACAATGAGCAGTTCTTC. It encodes CASNEGPVSYNEQFF.

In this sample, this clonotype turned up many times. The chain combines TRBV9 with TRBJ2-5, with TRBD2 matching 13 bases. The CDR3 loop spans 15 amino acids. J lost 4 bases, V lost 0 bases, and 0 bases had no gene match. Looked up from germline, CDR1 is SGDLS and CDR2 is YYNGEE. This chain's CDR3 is CASSVGTSGGETQYF. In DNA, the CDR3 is TGTGCCAGCAGCGTAGGGACTAGCGGGGGAGAGACCCAGTACTTC.

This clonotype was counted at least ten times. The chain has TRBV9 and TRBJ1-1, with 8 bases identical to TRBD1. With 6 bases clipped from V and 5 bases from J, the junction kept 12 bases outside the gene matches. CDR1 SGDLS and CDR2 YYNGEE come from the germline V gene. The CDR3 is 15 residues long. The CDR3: CASTNLDRGVTEAFF. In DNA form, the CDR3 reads TGTGCCAGCACCAATCTCGACAGGGGAGTGACTGAAGCTTTCTTT.

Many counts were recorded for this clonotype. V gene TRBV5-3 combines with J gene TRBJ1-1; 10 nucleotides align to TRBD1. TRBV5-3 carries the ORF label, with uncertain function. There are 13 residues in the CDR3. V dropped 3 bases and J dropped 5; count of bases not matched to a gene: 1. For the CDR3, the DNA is TGTGCCAGAAGCTGGACAGGGGGGACTGAAGCTTTCTTT. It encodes CARSWTGGTEAFF.

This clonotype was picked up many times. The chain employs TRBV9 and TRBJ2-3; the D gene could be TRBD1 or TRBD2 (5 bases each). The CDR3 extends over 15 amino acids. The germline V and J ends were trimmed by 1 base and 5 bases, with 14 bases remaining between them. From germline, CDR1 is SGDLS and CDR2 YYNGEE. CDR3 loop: CASSVQAGRGDTQYF. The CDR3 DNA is TGTGCCAGCAGCGTACAGGCAGGGAGAGGAGATACGCAGTATTTT.

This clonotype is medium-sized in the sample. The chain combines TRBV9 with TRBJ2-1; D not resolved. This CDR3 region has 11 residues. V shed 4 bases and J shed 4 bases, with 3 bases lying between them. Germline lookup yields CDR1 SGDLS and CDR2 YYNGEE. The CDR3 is CASSTYNEQFF. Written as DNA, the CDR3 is TGTGCCAGCAGCACGTACAATGAGCAGTTCTTC.

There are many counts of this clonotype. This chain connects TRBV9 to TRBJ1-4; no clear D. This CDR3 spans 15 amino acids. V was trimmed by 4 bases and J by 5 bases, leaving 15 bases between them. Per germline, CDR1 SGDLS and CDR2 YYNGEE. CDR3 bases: TGTGCCAGCAGCCCCGGGAGCACCTCGAATGAAAAACTGTTTTTT. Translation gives CASSPGSTSNEKLFF.

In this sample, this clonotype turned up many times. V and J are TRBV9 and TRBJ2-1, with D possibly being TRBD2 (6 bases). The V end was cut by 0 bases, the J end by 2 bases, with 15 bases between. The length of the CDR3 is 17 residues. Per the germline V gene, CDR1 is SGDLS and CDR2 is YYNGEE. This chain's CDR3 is CASSVGVGGTTYNEQFF. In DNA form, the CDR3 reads TGTGCCAGCAGCGTAGGGGTCGGGGGAACTACCTACAATGAGCAGTTCTTC.

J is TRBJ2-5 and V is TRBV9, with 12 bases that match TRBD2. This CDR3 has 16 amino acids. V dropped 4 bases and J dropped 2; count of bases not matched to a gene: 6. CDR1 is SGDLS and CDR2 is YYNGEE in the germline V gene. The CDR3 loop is CASSPGLAGIQETQYF. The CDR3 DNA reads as TGTGCCAGCAGCCCAGGACTAGCGGGGATTCAAGAGACCCAGTACTTC.

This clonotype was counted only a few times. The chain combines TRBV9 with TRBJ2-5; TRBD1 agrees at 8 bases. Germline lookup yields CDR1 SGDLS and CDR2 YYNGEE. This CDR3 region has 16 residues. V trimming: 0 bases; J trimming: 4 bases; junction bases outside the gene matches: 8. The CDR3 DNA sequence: TGTGCCAGCAGCGTAGAATCAGGGGGCAGGGGAGAGACCCAGTACTTC. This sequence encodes CASSVESGGRGETQYF.

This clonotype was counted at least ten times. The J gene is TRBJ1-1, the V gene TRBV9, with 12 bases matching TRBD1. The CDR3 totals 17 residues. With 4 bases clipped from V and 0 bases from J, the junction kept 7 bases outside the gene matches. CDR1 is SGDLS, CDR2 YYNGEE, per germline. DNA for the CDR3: TGTGCCAGCAGCCCCGGGGACAGGGGGCCAATGAACACTGAAGCTTTCTTT. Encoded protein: CASSPGDRGPMNTEAFF.

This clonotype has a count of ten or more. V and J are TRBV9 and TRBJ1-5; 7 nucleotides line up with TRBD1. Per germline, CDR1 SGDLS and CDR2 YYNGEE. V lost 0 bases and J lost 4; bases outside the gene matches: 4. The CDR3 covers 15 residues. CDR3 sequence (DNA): TGTGCCAGCAGCGTAGGACAGGGCGCTAATCAGCCCCAGCATTTT. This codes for CASSVGQGANQPQHF.

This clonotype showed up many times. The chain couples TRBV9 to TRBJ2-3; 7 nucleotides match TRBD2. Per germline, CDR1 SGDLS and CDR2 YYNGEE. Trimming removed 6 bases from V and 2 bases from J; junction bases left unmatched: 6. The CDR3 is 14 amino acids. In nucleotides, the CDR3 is TGTGCCAGCAAGGCAGCGGGGTCCACAGATACGCAGTATTTT. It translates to CASKAAGSTDTQYF.